The 28 T cell receptor beta chains in this list originate from one sample, sequenced in a study of cytomegalovirus exposure and HLA in healthy donors. The PCR made use of 60 Vbeta and 13 Jbeta primers. Sequencing was performed with immunoSEQ multiplex PCR; in TCRdb, only in-frame clones are kept and a portion is missing. The data contain about 80,000 clones, roughly 76% of them seen just once; the ten biggest clones take up roughly 7.1%. Sequencing was carried out using PBMCs. The receptors were gathered from a woman aged 40 to 55 in good health and CMV-seronegative.

The chain combines TRBV5-6 with TRBJ1-2; D is possibly TRBD1 (6 bases). The V end lost 4 bases, the J end lost 0 bases, and 22 bases lay between the germline ends. The length of the CDR3 is 18 residues. Germline CDR1 and CDR2: SGHDT and YYEEEE. Written as DNA, the CDR3 is TGTGCCAGCAGCAAAACAGGGAATTTGGATGGATCTAACTATGGCTACACCTTC. Its translation is CASSKTGNLDGSNYGYTF.

This sequence joins TRBV29-1 and TRBJ2-7; the match to TRBD2 covers 7 bases. The CDR3 is 13 residues long. Trimming took 4 bases from V and 0 from J; bases not matched to a gene: 3. Germline values: CDR1 SQVTM, CDR2 ANQGSEA. This CDR3 is CSVGPSGSYEQYF. The CDR3 DNA sequence: TGCAGCGTTGGTCCTAGCGGCTCCTACGAGCAGTACTTC.

The table lists this clone with a few counts. The chain employs TRBV19 and TRBJ1-5; D call uncertain. CDR3 length: 16 amino acids. CDR1 is LNHDA, CDR2 SQIVND, per germline (reference sequence). Trimming took off 8 bases at V and 2 bases at J, with 19 bases between the two ends. The CDR3: CASGGLRLLRNQPQHF. CDR3 coding DNA: TGTGCCAGTGGTGGGCTTAGATTGCTCCGCAATCAGCCCCAGCATTTT.

The count of this clone is one. This chain's CDR3 is CASSFGTGAATQYF. CDR3 nucleotides: TGCGCCAGCAGCTTCGGGACAGGGGCCGCAACGCAGTACTTC. The V and J genes are TRBV5-1 and TRBJ2-7, with 10 bases matching TRBD1. Germline V gives CDR1 SGHRS, CDR2 YFSETQ. The CDR3 has 14 amino acids. V lost 2 bases, J lost 9 bases, and 8 bases stayed unmatched.

CDR3 region: CASSPTWGGVGTEAFF. In DNA form, the CDR3 reads TGTGCCAGCAGCCCCACGTGGGGCGGTGTCGGCACTGAAGCTTTCTTT. V is TRBV7-8 and J is TRBJ1-1; TRBD1 is a possible D gene (5 bases). The CDR3 spans 16 residues. Germline CDR1 and CDR2: SGHVS and FQNEAQ. V shed 5 bases and J shed 4 bases, with 20 bases lying between them.

V is TRBV5-1 and J is TRBJ2-1; a possible D gene is TRBD1 (6 bases). Trimming stripped 0 bases from V and 1 base from J, with 17 bases between. This CDR3 is 18 amino acids long. Per the germline V gene, CDR1 is SGHRS and CDR2 is YFSETQ. CDR3 in amino acids: CASSLGLGQRFSYNEQFF. DNA of the CDR3: TGCGCCAGCAGCTTGGGGCTTGGACAGAGGTTTTCCTACAATGAGCAGTTCTTC.

The chain uses TRBV29-1 and TRBJ1-1; a possible D gene is TRBD1 (6 bases). This CDR3 is built from 13 residues. Germline V gene lookup returns CDR1 SQVTM and CDR2 ANQGSEA. V lost 6 bases and J 1 base, leaving 12 bases between the germline ends. CDR3 residues: CSVGGGGNTEAFF. The DNA for the CDR3 is TGCAGCGTGGGGGGGGGCGGGAACACTGAAGCTTTCTTT.

The V call is TRBV7-8, the J call TRBJ2-3, with TRBD2 as a possible D gene (6 bases). V was pared by 3 bases and J by 6 bases, with 19 bases between. The CDR3 totals 16 residues. Germline lookup yields CDR1 SGHVS and CDR2 FQNEAQ. CDR3 sequence reads: CASSFQTRLGTDTQYF. The CDR3 coding sequence is TGTGCCAGCAGCTTCCAAACCCGCTTAGGGACTGATACGCAGTATTTT.

The chain recombines TRBV7-3 with TRBJ2-1; 13 positions match TRBD2. V shed 5 bases, J shed 3 bases, and the junction held 4 bases outside the gene matches. Germline CDR1 reads SGHTA; CDR2 reads FQGTGA. This CDR3 spans 16 amino acids. CDR3 sequence reads: CASSPGLAGVYNEQFF. As DNA, the CDR3 is TGTGCCAGCAGCCCCGGACTAGCGGGAGTCTACAATGAGCAGTTCTTC.

The rearrangement joins TRBV27 to TRBJ2-2; 10 bases are a match to TRBD2. The V and J ends lost 3 bases and 4 bases, in that order; junction bases with no gene match: 8. This CDR3 comprises 17 residues. Germline CDR1 reads MNHEY; CDR2 reads SMNVEV (reference sequence). CDR3 loop: CASSLRALAGITGELFF. Here the CDR3 DNA reads TGTGCCAGCAGTTTGAGAGCACTAGCGGGGATCACCGGGGAGCTGTTTTTT.

The chain carries TRBV19 and TRBJ1-6, with D maybe TRBD1 (6 bases). The germline V gene has CDR1 LNHDA and CDR2 SQIVND (reference sequence). Trimming took 7 bases from V and 5 from J, leaving 18 bases between them. The CDR3 sequence is 16 residues long. CDR3 region: CASNLDPGHHNSPLHF. CDR3 bases: TGTGCCAGTAACCTTGATCCGGGACACCATAATTCACCCCTCCACTTT. Supplemented by reference TRBV19 and TRBJ1-6, the full variable domain reads DGGITQSPKYLFRKEGQNVTLSCEQNLNHDAMYWYRQDPGQGLRLIYYSQIVNDFQKGDIAEGYSVSREKKESFPLTVTSAQKNPTAFYLCASNLDPGHHNSPLHFGNGTRLTVT.

The gene calls are TRBV28 and TRBJ2-1; 8 bases are shared with TRBD2. Germline V gives CDR1 MDHEN, CDR2 SYDVKM. Trimming cost V 5 bases and J 4 bases; bases outside gene matches: 10. CDR3 length equals 16 residues. This CDR3 reads CASSPTPGLGYNEQFF. In nucleotides, the CDR3 is TGTGCCAGCAGTCCCACCCCGGGACTAGGATACAATGAGCAGTTCTTC.

The sample holds a few counts of this clone. This chain links TRBV7-2 with TRBJ2-7; D not certain. Trimming stripped 5 bases from V and 0 bases from J, with 5 bases between. Germline-derived CDR1 and CDR2 are SGHTA and FQGNSA. The CDR3 has 12 amino acids. CDR3 protein: CASSTSSYEQYF. The CDR3 nucleotides read TGTGCCAGCAGCACAAGCTCCTACGAGCAGTACTTC.

The chain uses TRBV19 and TRBJ2-2; tentative D call: TRBD2 (6 bases). The V end lost 1 base, the J end lost 3 bases, and 9 bases lay between the germline ends. Germline V gene lookup returns CDR1 LNHDA and CDR2 SQIVND (reference sequence). The CDR3 sequence is 15 residues long. CDR3 loop: CASSIGGADTGELFF. DNA of the CDR3: TGTGCCAGTAGTATAGGCGGGGCGGACACCGGGGAGCTGTTTTTT.

V usage is TRBV7-9 and J usage is TRBJ1-2, with D perhaps matching TRBD1 (5 bases). The CDR3 totals 14 residues. The germline V gene has CDR1 SEHNR and CDR2 FQNEAQ (reference sequence). V shed 8 bases and J shed 10 bases, with 23 bases lying between them. CDR3: CASSLLTAASDYTF. DNA of the CDR3: TGTGCCAGCTCACTTTTGACAGCCGCCTCAGACTACACCTTC.

This sequence joins TRBV30 and TRBJ2-7; 7 nucleotides match TRBD2. Trimming took 2 bases from V and 5 from J; bases not matched to a gene: 6. From germline, CDR1 is GTSNPN and CDR2 SVGIG (reference sequence). The CDR3 loop spans 13 amino acids. The CDR3 here is CAWSRGRADEQYF. The DNA of the CDR3 is TGTGCCTGGAGTCGAGGGAGGGCCGACGAGCAGTACTTC.

The rearrangement links TRBV4-3 to TRBJ2-2, with D possibly matching TRBD1 (6 bases). The CDR3 totals 17 residues. V was pared by 2 bases and J by 2 bases, with 15 bases between. Per germline, CDR1 LGHNA and CDR2 YSLEER. The CDR3 DNA follows: TGCGCCAGCAGCCAATCGACCTGGGGACAAAACACCGGGGAGCTGTTTTTT. Protein product: CASSQSTWGQNTGELFF.

This clone was found once. The gene calls are TRBV5-8 and TRBJ2-7, with D unresolved. V dropped 0 bases and J dropped 3 bases, with 7 bases sitting between them. Germline values: CDR1 SGHTS, CDR2 YDEGEE. This CDR3 contains 13 residues. The CDR3 DNA sequence: TGTGCCAGCAGCTTGGTGGCCAGCTACGAGCAGTACTTC. It translates to CASSLVASYEQYF.

This clone was observed a few times. V gene TRBV7-3 combines with J gene TRBJ1-1; D call uncertain. V was trimmed by 5 bases and J by 1 base, leaving 8 bases between them. The CDR3 runs 13 residues. The germline gives CDR1 SGHTA, CDR2 FQGTGA. CDR3 in amino acids: CASSIQPNTEAFF. In DNA, the CDR3 is TGTGCCAGCAGCATACAGCCGAACACTGAAGCTTTCTTT.

This clone has only one observation. The CDR3 sequence is CASKERFSYEQYF. The CDR3 nucleotides read TGTGCCAGCAAGGAGCGATTCTCCTACGAGCAGTACTTC. V is TRBV2 and J is TRBJ2-7; D is ambiguous. This CDR3 is built from 13 residues. Trimming removed 7 bases from V and 0 bases from J, with 10 bases in between. Germline V CDR1 and CDR2: SNHLY, FYNNEI.

The chain carries TRBV6-6 and TRBJ1-3; TRBD1 agrees at 7 bases. CDR3 length: 13 amino acids. Germline V CDR1 and CDR2: MNHNY, SVGAGI (reference sequence). The V and J ends lost 10 bases and 0 bases, in that order; junction bases with no gene match: 3. In nucleotides, the CDR3 is TGTGCCACTGCAGGGGGCTCTGGAAACACCATATATTTT. This encodes CATAGGSGNTIYF.

This clone was observed a single time. The chain uses TRBV25-1 and TRBJ1-5; D unclear. With 8 bases removed from V and 5 bases from J, the gap between germline ends came to 10 bases. This CDR3 comprises 12 residues. Germline V gives CDR1 MGHDK, CDR2 SYGVNS. CDR3 DNA: TGTGCCAGCCGCGACGGGGATCAGCCCCAGCATTTT. Translated, it gives CASRDGDQPQHF.

The J gene is TRBJ2-3, the V gene TRBV5-1; TRBD2 matches 16 bases. The germline gives CDR1 SGHRS, CDR2 YFSETQ. CDR3 length: 18 residues. V shed 0 bases and J 5 bases; nucleotides not matched to a gene: 6. The DNA for the CDR3 is TGCGCCAGCAGCTTGGCTGGGACTAGCGGGGGGGCCCGAGATACGCAGTATTTT. Translated, it gives CASSLAGTSGGARDTQYF.

Details on this clone: The same CDR3 arises from other DNA sequences in this sample as well. The gene calls are TRBV5-1 and TRBJ2-7; 10 bases fit TRBD1. The CDR3 is 14 residues long. With 4 bases clipped from V and 7 bases from J, the junction kept 8 bases outside the gene matches. Germline loops: CDR1 SGHRS, CDR2 YFSETQ. The DNA of the CDR3 is TGCGCCAGCAGCCCCGGGACAGGGGCGGGGGAGCAGTACTTC. This gives the protein CASSPGTGAGEQYF.

There are a few counts of this clone. The rearrangement links TRBV4-1 to TRBJ2-5; 7 bases fit TRBD2. This CDR3 has 15 residues. The V gene end was trimmed by 4 bases and the J gene end by 1 base; junction bases not matched to a gene: 6. The germline V gene has CDR1 MGHRA and CDR2 YSYEKL. Written as DNA, the CDR3 is TGCGCCAGCAGCCTTAGCGGGCGACCCCAAGAGACCCAGTACTTC. It codes for CASSLSGRPQETQYF.

The chain carries TRBV27 and TRBJ2-2; D gene unclear. CDR1 is MNHEY and CDR2 is SMNVEV in the germline V gene (reference sequence). CDR3 length: 12 residues. The V end lost 3 bases, the J end lost 7 bases, and 6 bases lay between the germline ends. The CDR3 loop reads CASSFPGGELFF. The CDR3 DNA follows: TGTGCCAGCAGTTTCCCAGGCGGGGAGCTGTTTTTT.

This sequence joins TRBV28 and TRBJ2-1, with D uncertain. Germline V gives CDR1 MDHEN, CDR2 SYDVKM. Between the trimmed V and J ends, which lost 1 base and 10 bases, there was a span of 11 bases. This CDR3 has 13 amino acids. CDR3 loop: CASSLFGPREQFF. For the CDR3, the DNA is TGTGCCAGCAGTTTATTTGGGCCCAGAGAGCAGTTCTTC.

This clone has a handful of counts. The rearrangement joins TRBV19 to TRBJ1-2; D perhaps matches TRBD1 (5 bases). V shed 3 bases and J shed 3 bases, with 14 bases lying between them. Germline-derived CDR1 and CDR2 are LNHDA and SQIVND (reference sequence). There are 15 residues in the CDR3. CDR3: CASSIPFGDYYGYTF. The CDR3 DNA sequence: TGTGCCAGTAGTATCCCCTTCGGGGACTACTATGGCTACACCTTC.